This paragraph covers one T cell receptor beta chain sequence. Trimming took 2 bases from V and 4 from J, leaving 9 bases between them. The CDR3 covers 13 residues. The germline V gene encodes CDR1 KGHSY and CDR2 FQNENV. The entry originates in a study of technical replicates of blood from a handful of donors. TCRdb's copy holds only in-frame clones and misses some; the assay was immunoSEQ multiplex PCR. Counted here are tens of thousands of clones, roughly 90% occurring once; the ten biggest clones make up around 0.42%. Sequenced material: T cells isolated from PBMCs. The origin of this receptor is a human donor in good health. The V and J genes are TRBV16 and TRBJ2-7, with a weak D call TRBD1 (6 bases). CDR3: CASSQNQGYEQYF. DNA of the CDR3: TGTGCCAGCAGCCAAAACCAGGGGTACGAGCAGTACTTC.